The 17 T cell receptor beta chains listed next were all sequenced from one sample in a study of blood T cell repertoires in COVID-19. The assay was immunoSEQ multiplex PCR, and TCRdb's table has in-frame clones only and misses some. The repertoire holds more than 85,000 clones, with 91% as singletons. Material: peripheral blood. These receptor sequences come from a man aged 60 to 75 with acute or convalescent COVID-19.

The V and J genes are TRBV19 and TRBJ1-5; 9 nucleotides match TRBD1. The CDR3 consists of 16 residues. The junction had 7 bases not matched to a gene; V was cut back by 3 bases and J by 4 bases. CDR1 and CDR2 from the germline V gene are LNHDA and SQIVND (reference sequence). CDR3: CASSIWGQGWNQPQHF. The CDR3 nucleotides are TGTGCCAGTAGTATTTGGGGACAGGGTTGGAATCAGCCCCAGCATTTT.

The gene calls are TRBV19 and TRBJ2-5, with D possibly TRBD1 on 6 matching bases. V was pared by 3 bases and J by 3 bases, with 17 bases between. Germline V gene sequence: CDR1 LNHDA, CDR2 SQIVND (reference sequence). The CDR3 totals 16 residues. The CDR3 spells CASSIGGGAGEETQYF. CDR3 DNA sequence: TGTGCCAGTAGTATTGGGGGTGGGGCAGGGGAAGAGACCCAGTACTTC.

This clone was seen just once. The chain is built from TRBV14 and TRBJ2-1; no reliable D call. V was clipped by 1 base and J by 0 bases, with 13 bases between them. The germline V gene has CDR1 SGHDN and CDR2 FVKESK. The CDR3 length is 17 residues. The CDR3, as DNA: TGTGCCAGCAGCCAAGGTTCCGGTACGGGCTCCTACAATGAGCAGTTCTTC. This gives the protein CASSQGSGTGSYNEQFF.

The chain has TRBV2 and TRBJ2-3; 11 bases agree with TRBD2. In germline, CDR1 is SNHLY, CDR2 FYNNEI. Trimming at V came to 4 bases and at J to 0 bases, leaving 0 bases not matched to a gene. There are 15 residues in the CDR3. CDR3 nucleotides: TGTGCCAGCAGTGGGACTAGCGGGAGCACAGATACGCAGTATTTT. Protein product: CASSGTSGSTDTQYF.

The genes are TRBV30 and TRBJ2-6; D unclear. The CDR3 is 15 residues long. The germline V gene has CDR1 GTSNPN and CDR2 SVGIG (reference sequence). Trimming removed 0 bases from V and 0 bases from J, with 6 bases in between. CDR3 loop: CAWSVQLSGANVLTF. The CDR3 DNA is TGTGCCTGGAGTGTACAGCTCTCTGGGGCCAACGTCCTGACTTTC.

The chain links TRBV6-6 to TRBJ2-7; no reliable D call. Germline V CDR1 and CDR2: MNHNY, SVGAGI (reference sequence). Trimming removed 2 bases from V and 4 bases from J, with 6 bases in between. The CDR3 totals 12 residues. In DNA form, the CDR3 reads TGTGCCAGCAGTTACCCTATGTACGAGCAGTACTTC. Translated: CASSYPMYEQYF.

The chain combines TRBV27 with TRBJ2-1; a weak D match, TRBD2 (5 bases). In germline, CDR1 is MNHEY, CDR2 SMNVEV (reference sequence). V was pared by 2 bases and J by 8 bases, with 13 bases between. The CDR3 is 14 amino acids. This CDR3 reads CASSLTRGGDEQFF. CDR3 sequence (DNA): TGTGCCAGCAGTTTAACCCGGGGTGGCGATGAGCAGTTCTTC.

CDR3 nucleotides: TGCGCCAGCAGCCTTTACAGGAGCACTGAAGCTTTCTTT. It translates to CASSLYRSTEAFF. J is TRBJ1-1 and V is TRBV5-1; TRBD1 is a possible D gene (5 bases). The germline V gene encodes CDR1 SGHRS and CDR2 YFSETQ. The CDR3 spans 13 residues. V dropped 4 bases and J dropped 4 bases, with 11 bases sitting between them.

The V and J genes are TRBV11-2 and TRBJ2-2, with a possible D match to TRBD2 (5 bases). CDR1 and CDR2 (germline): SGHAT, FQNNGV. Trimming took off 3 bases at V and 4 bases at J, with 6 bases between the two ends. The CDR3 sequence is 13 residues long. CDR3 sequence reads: CASSFGSTGELFF. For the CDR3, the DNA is TGTGCCAGCAGCTTTGGGAGCACCGGGGAGCTGTTTTTT.

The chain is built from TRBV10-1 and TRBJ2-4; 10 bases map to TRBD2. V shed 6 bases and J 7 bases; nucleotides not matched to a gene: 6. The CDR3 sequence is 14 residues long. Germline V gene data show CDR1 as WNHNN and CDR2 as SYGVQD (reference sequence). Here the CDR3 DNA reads TGCGCCAGCAGCCCTAGCGGGAGTAGGAACATTCAGTACTTC. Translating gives CASSPSGSRNIQYF.

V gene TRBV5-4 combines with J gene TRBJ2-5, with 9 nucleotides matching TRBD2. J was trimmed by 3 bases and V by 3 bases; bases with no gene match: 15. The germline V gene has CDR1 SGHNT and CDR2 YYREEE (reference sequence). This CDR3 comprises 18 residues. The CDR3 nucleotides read TGTGCCAGCAGCTCCCCGGGCAATGCAGCGGGAGGCAAAGAGACCCAGTACTTC. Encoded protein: CASSSPGNAAGGKETQYF. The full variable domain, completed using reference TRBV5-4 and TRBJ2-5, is ETGVTQSPTHLIKTRGQQVTLRCSSQSGHNTVSWYQQALGQGPQFIFQYYREEENGRGNFPPRFSGLQFPNYSSELNVNALELDDSALYLCASSSPGNAAGGKETQYFGPGTRLLVL.

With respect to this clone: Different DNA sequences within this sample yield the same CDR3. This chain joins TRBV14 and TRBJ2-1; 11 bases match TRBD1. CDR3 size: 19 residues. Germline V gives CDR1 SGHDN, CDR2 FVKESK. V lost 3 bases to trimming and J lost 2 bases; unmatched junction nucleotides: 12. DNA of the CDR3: TGTGCCAGCAGCCACCCGGGACAGGGGGACCCTGGAGCCTACAATGAGCAGTTCTTC. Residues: CASSHPGQGDPGAYNEQFF. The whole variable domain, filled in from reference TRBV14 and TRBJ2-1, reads EAGVTQFPSHSVIEKGQTVTLRCDPISGHDNLYWYRRVMGKEIKFLLHFVKESKQDESGMPNNRFLAERTGGTYSTLKVQPAELEDSGVYFCASSHPGQGDPGAYNEQFFGPGTRLTVL.

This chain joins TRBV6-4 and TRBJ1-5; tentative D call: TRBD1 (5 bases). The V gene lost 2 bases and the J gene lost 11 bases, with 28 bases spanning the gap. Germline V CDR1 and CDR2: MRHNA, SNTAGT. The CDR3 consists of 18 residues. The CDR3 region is CASSDPGRAWGVGGAQHF. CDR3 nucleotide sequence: TGTGCCAGCAGTGACCCGGGGAGGGCATGGGGAGTTGGAGGGGCCCAGCATTTT.

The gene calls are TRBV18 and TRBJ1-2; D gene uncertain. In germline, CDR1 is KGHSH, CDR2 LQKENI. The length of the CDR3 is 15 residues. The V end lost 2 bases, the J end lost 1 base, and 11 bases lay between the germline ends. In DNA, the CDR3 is TGTGCCAGCTCACCAGGGGAGACAAATAACTATGGCTACACCTTC. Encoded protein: CASSPGETNNYGYTF.

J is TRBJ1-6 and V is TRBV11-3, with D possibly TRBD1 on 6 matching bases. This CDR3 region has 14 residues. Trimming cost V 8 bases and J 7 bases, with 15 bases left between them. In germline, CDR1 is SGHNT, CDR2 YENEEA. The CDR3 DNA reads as TGTGCCAGCGCAACAGGGCCCCAGAATTCACCCCTCCACTTT. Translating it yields CASATGPQNSPLHF.

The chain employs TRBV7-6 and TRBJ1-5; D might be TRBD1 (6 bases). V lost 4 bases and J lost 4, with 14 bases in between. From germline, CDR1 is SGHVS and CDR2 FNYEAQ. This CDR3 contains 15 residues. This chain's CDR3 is CASSSQDSANQPQHF. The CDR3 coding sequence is TGTGCCAGCAGCTCTCAGGACAGCGCAAATCAGCCCCAGCATTTT. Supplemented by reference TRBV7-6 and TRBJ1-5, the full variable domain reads GAGVSQSPRYKVTKRGQDVALRCDPISGHVSLYWYRQALGQGPEFLTYFNYEAQQDKSGLPNDRFSAERPEGSISTLTIQRTEQRDSAMYRCASSSQDSANQPQHFGDGTRLSIL.

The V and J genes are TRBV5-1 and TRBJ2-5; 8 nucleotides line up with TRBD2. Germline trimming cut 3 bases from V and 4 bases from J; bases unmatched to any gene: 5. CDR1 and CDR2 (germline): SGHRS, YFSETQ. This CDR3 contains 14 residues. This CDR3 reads CASSSPGGAETQYF. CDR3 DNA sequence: TGCGCCAGCAGCTCCCCGGGGGGGGCAGAGACCCAGTACTTC. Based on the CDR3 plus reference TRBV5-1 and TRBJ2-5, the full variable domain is KAGVTQTPRYLIKTRGQQVTLSCSPISGHRSVSWYQQTPGQGLQFLFEYFSETQRNKGNFPGRFSGRQFSNSRSEMNVSTLELGDSALYLCASSSPGGAETQYFGPGTRLLVL.